Following are 5 T cell receptor beta chains from one sample sequenced in a study of blood T cell repertoires in COVID-19. The repertoire was sequenced with immunoSEQ multiplex PCR; TCRdb's copy has only in-frame clones and lacks some. Among about 210,000 clones, 88% were seen once, and the ten largest hold approximately 1.7%. The sample was peripheral blood. The receptor set was obtained from a man in his 70s with acute or convalescent COVID-19.

This CDR3 reads CASSLGGGSSYNEQFF. DNA for the CDR3: TGCGCCAGCAGCTTGGGGGGAGGGAGCTCCTACAATGAGCAGTTCTTC. The chain is built from TRBV5-1 and TRBJ2-1; 7 positions agree with TRBD2. The CDR3 consists of 16 residues. CDR1 and CDR2 from the germline V gene are SGHRS and YFSETQ. V gave up 0 bases and J gave up 0 bases; unmatched junction bases: 3.

For this clone: Other DNA sequences in this specimen translate into the identical CDR3. The chain links TRBV7-2 to TRBJ1-1; D is perhaps TRBD1 (5 bases). Germline V lookup: CDR1 SGHTA, CDR2 FQGNSA. The CDR3 has 13 residues. Trimming pared 4 bases from V and 1 base from J, leaving 7 bases between. The CDR3 sequence is CASSSDRNTEAFF. In DNA form, the CDR3 reads TGTGCCAGCAGCTCCGACAGGAACACTGAAGCTTTCTTT.

The V gene is TRBV15, the J gene TRBJ2-1; D is ambiguous. Trimming took off 0 bases at V and 0 bases at J, with 6 bases between the two ends. The CDR3 totals 15 residues. Germline-derived CDR1 and CDR2 are LNHNV and YYDKDF (reference sequence). For the CDR3, the DNA is TGTGCCACCAGCAGAGAGAAGAGCTCCTACAATGAGCAGTTCTTC. Protein: CATSREKSSYNEQFF.

This chain links TRBV5-1 with TRBJ2-1; 8 bases line up with TRBD1. V lost 0 bases to trimming and J lost 4 bases; unmatched junction nucleotides: 3. The germline CDR1 and CDR2 sequences are SGHRS and YFSETQ. This CDR3 spans 15 amino acids. The DNA for the CDR3 is TGCGCCAGCAGCTTGGCAGGGGGCAGGTACAATGAGCAGTTCTTC. Protein: CASSLAGGRYNEQFF. The full variable domain, in which reference TRBV5-1 and TRBJ2-1 provide the parts outside the CDR3, is KAGVTQTPRYLIKTRGQQVTLSCSPISGHRSVSWYQQTPGQGLQFLFEYFSETQRNKGNFPGRFSGRQFSNSRSEMNVSTLELGDSALYLCASSLAGGRYNEQFFGPGTRLTVL.

The chain uses TRBV9 and TRBJ2-1; 7 bases fit TRBD2. This CDR3 contains 13 residues. After removal of 2 bases from V and 10 bases from J, the junction contained 6 bases not matched to a gene. Per the germline V gene, CDR1 is SGDLS and CDR2 is YYNGEE. The CDR3 here is CASSVGGGAEQFF. The CDR3 region has the DNA TGTGCCAGCAGCGTCGGGGGAGGGGCAGAGCAGTTCTTC. Filled out from reference TRBV9 and TRBJ2-1, the complete variable domain reads DSGVTQTPKHLITATGQRVTLRCSPRSGDLSVYWYQQSLDQGLQFLIQYYNGEERAKGNILERFSAQQFPDLHSELNLSSLELGDSALYFCASSVGGGAEQFFGPGTRLTVL.